This record concerns one T cell receptor (beta chain) sequence. What it recognizes is unknown. Investigators amplified TCR beta CDR3 regions from RNA transcripts. The authors performed first-round RT-PCR with HTBI primers and then a second-round multiplex PCR. A single record per CDR3 protein comes from TCRdb applying MiXCR to the multiplex PCR reads. Counted here are over 150,000 distinct CDR3 sequences, 30% to 45% occurring once; the ten biggest clones make up roughly 5.8%. All donors with ophthalmopathy were recorded as having moderate-to-severe activity, CAS ≥3, NOSPECS ≥4 and a duration under 3 months. The sample is drawn from a study of Graves' ophthalmopathy and Graves' hyperthyroidism. General study points: In predicting ophthalmopathy progression, the model reached around 65% sensitivity and 72% to 85% specificity. Between ophthalmopathy and stable hyperthyroidism, a 13-signature model drew a separation with 87.88% sensitivity and about 80% specificity.

The sequence derives from a woman between 35 and 50 years old with Graves' ophthalmopathy. The material sequenced was peripheral blood.

The CDR3, as DNA: TGTGCCAGCAGTTATACCCGAAGGGACGGGGGTGCCGGGGAGCTGTTTTTT. It yields the protein CASSYTRRDGGAGELFF. This rearrangement joins TRBV6-5 to TRBJ2-2; D is perhaps TRBD2 (6 bases). The V gene's germline CDR1 is MNHEY and CDR2 SVGAGI. The V and J ends lost 3 bases and 6 bases respectively, with 20 bases between them. The CDR3 runs 17 residues.